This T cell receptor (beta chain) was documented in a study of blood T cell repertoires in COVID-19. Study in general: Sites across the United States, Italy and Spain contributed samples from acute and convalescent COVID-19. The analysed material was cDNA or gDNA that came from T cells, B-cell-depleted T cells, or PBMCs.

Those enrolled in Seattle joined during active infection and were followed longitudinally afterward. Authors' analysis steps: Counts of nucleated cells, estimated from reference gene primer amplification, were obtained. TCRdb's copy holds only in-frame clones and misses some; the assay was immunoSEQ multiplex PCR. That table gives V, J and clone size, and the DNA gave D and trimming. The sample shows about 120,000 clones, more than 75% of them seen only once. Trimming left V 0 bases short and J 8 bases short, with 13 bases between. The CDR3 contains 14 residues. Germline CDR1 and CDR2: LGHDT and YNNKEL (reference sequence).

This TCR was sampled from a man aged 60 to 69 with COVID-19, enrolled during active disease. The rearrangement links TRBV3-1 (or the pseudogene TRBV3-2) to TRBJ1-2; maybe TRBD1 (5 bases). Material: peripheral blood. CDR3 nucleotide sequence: TGTGCCAGCAGCCAAGATACAGGAGGGCGCGGCTACACCTTC. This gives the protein CASSQDTGGRGYTF.